One and the same sample provided the 17 T cell receptor beta chains below, sequenced in a study of Graves' ophthalmopathy and Graves' hyperthyroidism. Amplifying from RNA transcripts, the study obtained TCR beta CDR3 regions. Following a first-round RT-PCR that used HTBI primers, a second-round multiplex PCR was carried out. MiXCR, run by TCRdb on the multiplex PCR reads, gives a single entry per CDR3 protein. The top ten hold about 12% of the sample, which has fewer than 350,000 distinct CDR3 sequences, about 17% seen once. The sample taken for sequencing was peripheral blood. Source of these receptors: an adult man with Graves' ophthalmopathy.

Here the CDR3 reads CASSTTGGVEAFF. CDR3 bases: TGTGCCAGCAGTACGACAGGGGGCGTTGAAGCTTTCTTT. J is TRBJ1-1 and V is TRBV27, with 10 positions matching TRBD1. Trimming at V came to 5 bases and at J to 7 bases, leaving 4 bases not matched to a gene. The CDR3 consists of 13 residues. Germline CDR1 is MNHEY and CDR2 is SMNVEV (reference sequence).

This clonotype was counted many times. The chain links TRBV6-1 to TRBJ1-3; perhaps TRBD1 as D (6 bases). V dropped 6 bases and J dropped 0 bases, with 12 bases sitting between them. Germline CDR1 MNHNS, CDR2 SASEGT. The CDR3 is 15 residues long. This chain's CDR3 is CASRGAFLSGNTIYF. CDR3 in DNA: TGTGCCAGCAGGGGGGCCTTTCTCTCTGGAAACACCATATATTTT.

This clonotype was observed at least ten times. The conserved closing phenylalanine or tryptophan is absent in this CDR3, likely reflecting a read error. The V and J genes are TRBV6-1 and TRBJ2-7; TRBD2 matches 7 bases. Germline loops: CDR1 MNHNS, CDR2 SASEGT. The CDR3 sequence is 14 residues long. The V gene end was trimmed by 7 bases and the J gene end by 4 bases; junction bases not matched to a gene: 10. CDR3 sequence reads: CASKGASGYYEQYL. The CDR3 nucleotides are TGTGCCAGCAAAGGGGCTAGCGGATATTACGAGCAGTACCTC.

This clonotype was counted ten times or more. This chain connects TRBV5-1 to TRBJ1-5; TRBD1 is a possible D gene (6 bases). Germline CDR1 and CDR2: SGHRS and YFSETQ. The CDR3 runs to 16 residues. V dropped 1 base and J dropped 0 bases, with 11 bases sitting between them. The CDR3 here is CASSLKDRFSNQPQHF. CDR3 sequence (DNA): TGCGCCAGCAGCTTGAAGGACAGATTTAGCAATCAGCCCCAGCATTTT.

This clonotype has just a few counts. The rearrangement joins TRBV5-1 to TRBJ2-7, with D perhaps matching TRBD1 (5 bases). The germline V gene has CDR1 SGHRS and CDR2 YFSETQ. V lost 4 bases, J lost 0 bases, and 20 bases lay in between. This CDR3 has 17 amino acids. CDR3 protein: CASSLPGMSSFSYEQYF. As DNA, the CDR3 is TGCGCCAGCAGCCTACCAGGGATGTCAAGCTTCTCCTACGAGCAGTACTTC.

In this sample, this clonotype turned up many times. The rearrangement joins TRBV7-2 to TRBJ1-2; no definite D call. The germline gives CDR1 SGHTA, CDR2 FQGNSA. The CDR3 sequence is 13 residues long. The V and J ends lost 3 bases and 2 bases respectively, with 7 bases between them. The CDR3, as DNA: TGTGCCAGCAGCTTCACAGCAAACTATGGCTACACCTTC. Translation gives CASSFTANYGYTF.

This clonotype was observed many times. One junction end does not reproduce the germline sequence, and a read error may be involved. The chain employs TRBV9 and TRBJ1-6; maybe TRBD1 (5 bases). This CDR3 contains 15 residues. Germline lookup yields CDR1 SGDLS and CDR2 YYNGEE. In nucleotides, the CDR3 is TGTGCCAGCACCGTATTCCCAGGGCTGAATTCACCCCTCCACTTT. Translation: CASTVFPGLNSPLHF. Full variable domain (remainder filled in from reference TRBV9 and TRBJ1-6): DSGVTQTPKHLITATGQRVTLRCSPRSGDLSVYWYQQSLDQGLQFLIQYYNGEERAKGNILERFSAQQFPDLHSELNLSSLELGDSALYFCASTVFPGLNSPLHFGNGTRLTVT.

This clonotype showed up many times. The chain employs TRBV6-2 or TRBV6-3 and TRBJ2-7; no definite D call. The CDR3 totals 15 residues. Trimming took 10 bases from V and 1 from J, leaving 20 bases between them. Germline values: CDR1 MNHEY, CDR2 SVGEGT. The CDR3 protein is CATQLDVALSYEQYF. The CDR3 nucleotides read TGTGCCACTCAACTGGACGTAGCCCTTTCCTACGAGCAGTACTTC.

This clonotype was seen ten or more times. The V call is TRBV6-5, the J call TRBJ2-5; no clear D. V shed 0 bases and J shed 4 bases, with 18 bases lying between them. The germline V gene has CDR1 MNHEY and CDR2 SVGAGI. The length of the CDR3 is 17 residues. The CDR3 region is CASSYSSPVGERETQYF. DNA of the CDR3: TGTGCCAGCAGTTACTCTTCGCCAGTGGGTGAGAGAGAGACCCAGTACTTC.

This clonotype was found many times. The chain carries TRBV7-9 and TRBJ1-1, with D unclear. The germline CDR1 and CDR2 sequences are SEHNR and FQNEAQ (reference sequence). The ends were cut back, 2 bases at V and 0 bases at J, with 7 bases in the middle. This CDR3 spans 14 amino acids. CDR3 region: CASSLQAMNTEAFF. The CDR3 nucleotides read TGTGCCAGCAGCTTACAAGCCATGAACACTGAAGCTTTCTTT.

This clonotype was detected ten times or more. J is TRBJ1-3 and V is TRBV2; D not resolved. CDR3 length: 15 amino acids. V was trimmed by 3 bases and J by 0 bases, leaving 9 bases between them. Looked up from germline, CDR1 is SNHLY and CDR2 is FYNNEI. The CDR3 nucleotides read TGTGCCAGCAGTGAGTTCAGGATCTCTGGAAACACCATATATTTT. As protein: CASSEFRISGNTIYF. The complete variable domain, with remaining parts taken from reference TRBV2 and TRBJ1-3, reads EPEVTQTPSHQVTQMGQEVILRCVPISNHLYFYWYRQILGQKVEFLVSFYNNEISEKSEIFDDQFSVERPDGSNFTLKIRSTKLEDSAMYFCASSEFRISGNTIYFGEGSWLTVV.

Ten or more counts support this clonotype. The V and J genes are TRBV5-4 and TRBJ1-6; D is unresolved. Trimming shortened V by 2 bases and J by 9 bases, and 12 bases separated the two germline ends. The germline V gene has CDR1 SGHNT and CDR2 YYREEE (reference sequence). The CDR3 runs to 14 residues. CDR3 residues: CASSLSGLGSPLHF. The CDR3 nucleotides are TGTGCCAGCAGCTTATCTGGCCTGGGTTCACCCCTCCACTTT.

This chain uses TRBV6-5 with TRBJ2-7; 9 bases match TRBD2. V lost 4 bases and J lost 2; bases outside the gene matches: 6. The CDR3 is made up of 15 amino acids. Germline V gene lookup returns CDR1 MNHEY and CDR2 SVGAGI. The CDR3 DNA sequence: TGTGCCAGCAGTTTAGCGGCTAGCGGGACCTACGAGCAGTACTTC. Protein: CASSLAASGTYEQYF.

This clonotype was seen many times. The chain recombines TRBV2 with TRBJ2-7, with TRBD2 identical over 11 bases. V shed 1 base and J 2 bases; nucleotides not matched to a gene: 7. Germline V CDR1 and CDR2: SNHLY, FYNNEI. CDR3 length equals 17 residues. The CDR3 here is CASSEGPPSGRPYEQYF. Here the CDR3 DNA reads TGTGCCAGCAGTGAAGGTCCCCCTAGCGGGAGGCCCTACGAGCAGTACTTC.

This clonotype was counted only a few times. A much larger clone is a single base away; this may be a read error. The chain uses TRBV6-2 or TRBV6-3 and TRBJ1-1; 9 nucleotides match TRBD1. Trimming took 7 bases from V and 5 from J; bases not matched to a gene: 17. Germline V gives CDR1 MNHEY, CDR2 SVGEGT. This CDR3 is 17 amino acids long. The CDR3: CASTRNTGGVRGTEAFF. CDR3 DNA: TGTGCCAGCACCAGAAACACAGGGGGCGTACGGGGGACTGAAGCTTTCTTT.

This clonotype has ten or more counts. This chain uses TRBV5-1 with TRBJ2-7; TRBD2 agrees at 7 bases. The CDR3 has 18 residues. V lost 0 bases, J lost 4 bases, and 16 bases stayed unmatched. Germline V gene sequence: CDR1 SGHRS, CDR2 YFSETQ. The CDR3 nucleotides are TGCGCCAGCAGCTTGGGCCCTAGCTCGCGGGGGAAGAAGTACGAGCAGTACTTC. This codes for CASSLGPSSRGKKYEQYF.

This clonotype was recorded at least ten times. CDR3: CSATVEATYNSPLHF. CDR3 DNA: TGCAGTGCTACCGTGGAGGCCACCTATAATTCACCCCTCCACTTT. The chain recombines TRBV20-1 with TRBJ1-6; no clear D. The CDR3 is 15 residues long. The ends were cut back, 4 bases at V and 2 bases at J, with 12 bases in the middle. Germline loops: CDR1 DFQATT, CDR2 SNEGSKA (reference sequence).